Reported below is one T cell receptor (beta chain). The antigen is unknown. These data are taken from a study of tumor-infiltrating lymphocytes in localized non-small cell lung cancer. The assay was immunoSEQ multiplex PCR, and TCRdb's table has in-frame clones only and misses some. The repertoire holds 9,500 to 15,000 clones, more than 75% seen once, with less than 20% in the top ten. The trim removed 1 base at V and 7 bases at J, leaving 11 bases unmatched. CDR3 length: 17 residues. Germline loops: CDR1 SGHRS, CDR2 YFSETQ. General study findings and limits: Only some patients had TCR sequencing, depending on available tissue. Different pieces of the same tissue were used for each assay. TCRbeta sequencing showed higher T cell infiltration in tumors than uninvolved lung.

Sequencing was carried out using uninvolved lung tissue not adjacent to the tumor. The TCR sequence derives from a human donor with non-small cell lung cancer. The chain is built from TRBV5-1 and TRBJ2-2, with 9 bases aligning to TRBD2. CDR3 in amino acids: CASSLMASGKFGGELFF. DNA of the CDR3: TGCGCCAGCAGCTTGATGGCTAGCGGGAAGTTTGGCGGGGAGCTGTTTTTT.